This T cell receptor beta chain was identified in a study of blood T cells in healthy people across ages. CDR3 size: 15 residues. The ends were cut back, 6 bases at V and 1 base at J, with 14 bases in the middle. CDR1 and CDR2 (germline): LGHNT, FRNRAP. Together with a sample-barcoded 5' primer, a J-beta primer mix was included in a second PCR lasting 7 to 11 cycles. TCRdb re-called the 5' RACE reads with MiXCR, one entry per CDR3 protein. Of more than 900,000 distinct CDR3 sequences in the sample, 25% to 30% are singletons; the top ten hold roughly 10%. Of note for this clonotype: Antigen specificity is unknown.

Overall study findings and caveats: The study found more naive CD4+ cells and higher diversity in long-lived than aged donors.

These data also formed part of another study, on T cells of mothers and their children. That work adds: Sample barcodes and 2-4 random nucleotides were added by the M1S primer of the second PCR. Over 8.5 million TCR beta CDR3 reads were obtained from each mother, and approximately 3 million from each child.

This TCR was recovered from a woman aged 40 to 50 in good health. V is TRBV12-5 and J is TRBJ2-3, with a weak D call TRBD1 (6 bases). The sequenced sample was blood. The CDR3 spells CASGLNRAGTDTQYF. The CDR3 DNA follows: TGTGCTAGTGGCCTCAACAGGGCGGGCACAGATACGCAGTATTTT.